A single sample gave rise to the 2 T cell receptor beta chains below, sequenced in a study of blood T cell repertoires in COVID-19. The data were produced by immunoSEQ multiplex PCR, yet TCRdb's version contains in-frame clones alone and is incomplete. The table has 95,000 to 110,000 clones, 70% to 90% seen once; the top ten hold 4.5% to 5%. The sample was peripheral blood. The receptors originated from a man between 40 and 49 years old with active or convalescent COVID-19.

The CDR3 region has the DNA TGTGCCAGCAGAACTCCTTCACGGGGACAGGGCTATGGCTACACCTTC. This codes for CASRTPSRGQGYGYTF. V usage is TRBV7-2 and J usage is TRBJ1-2, with TRBD1 identical over 9 bases. Per germline, CDR1 SGHTA and CDR2 FQGNSA. Trimming removed 6 bases from V and 4 bases from J; junction bases left unmatched: 12. The CDR3 is 16 residues long.

The rearrangement uses TRBV10-2 and TRBJ2-7; 8 nucleotides agree with TRBD1. The CDR3 is 15 amino acids. Trimming cost V 2 bases and J 3 bases; bases outside gene matches: 6. Germline lookup yields CDR1 WSHSY and CDR2 SAAADI. In nucleotides, the CDR3 is TGCGCCAGCAGTGAGCGTTCCGGACAGGGCTACGAGCAGTACTTC. It encodes CASSERSGQGYEQYF.